Below, 2 T cell receptor beta chains from the same sample are listed, as sequenced in a study of T cell repertoires in cytomegalovirus infection. TCRdb re-called the reads with MiXCR, one entry per CDR3 protein. The table includes roughly 990,000 distinct CDR3 sequences, about 33% detected once. No antigen is known for these receptors. The specimen comprised cultured CD8+ T cells from PBMCs, sampled from culture after CMV antigen stimulation. These receptor sequences come from a human donor in good health (CMV status not recorded). Some clones in this sample may be carry-over from other donors' samples.

This clonotype turned up a few times. The CDR3 nucleotides are TGTGCCAGCAGGATTGGGAATGAGCAGTTCTTC. Translated, it gives CASRIGNEQFF. This chain uses TRBV7-9 with TRBJ2-1; no clear D gene. The length of the CDR3 is 11 residues. Germline V gene lookup returns CDR1 SEHNR and CDR2 FQNEAQ (reference sequence). The V gene lost 6 bases and the J gene lost 7 bases, with 7 bases spanning the gap.

J is TRBJ2-5 and V is TRBV9, with D tentatively TRBD2 (5 bases). V lost 0 bases, J lost 0 bases, and 6 bases lay in between. The CDR3 runs 14 residues. Germline V lookup: CDR1 SGDLS, CDR2 YYNGEE. The CDR3 region has the DNA TGTGCCAGCAGCGTAGCCGGGGACCAAGAGACCCAGTACTTC. Residues: CASSVAGDQETQYF.